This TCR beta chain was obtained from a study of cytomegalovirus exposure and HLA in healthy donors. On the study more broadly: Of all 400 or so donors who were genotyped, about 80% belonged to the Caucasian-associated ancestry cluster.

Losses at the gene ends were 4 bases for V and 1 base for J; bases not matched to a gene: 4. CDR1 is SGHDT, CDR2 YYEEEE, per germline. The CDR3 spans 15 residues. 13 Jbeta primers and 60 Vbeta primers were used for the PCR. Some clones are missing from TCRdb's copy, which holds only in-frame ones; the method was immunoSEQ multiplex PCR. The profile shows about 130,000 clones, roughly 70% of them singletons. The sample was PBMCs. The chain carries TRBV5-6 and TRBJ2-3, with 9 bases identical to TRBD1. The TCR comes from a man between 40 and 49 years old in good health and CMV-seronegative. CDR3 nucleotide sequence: TGTGCCAGCAGCCCTCGGACAGGGGGCACAGATACGCAGTATTTT. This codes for CASSPRTGGTDTQYF.